Below, 27 T cell receptor beta chains from the same sample are listed, as sequenced in a study of CD8+ T cells in alopecia areata (dated by TCRdb to the late 2010s). Library method: the immunoSEQ multiplex PCR assay. RNA was extracted from all samples and reverse transcribed into cDNA as template for TCR sequencing. The immuneACCESS repertoire file appears here via TCRdb, limited to in-frame rearrangements. These files lack a portion of the clones; in checked studies, under half of the deficit traces to unresolved V genes, and the cause of the others is not known. The sample records under 150,000 clones, over 60% of which are singletons. More than 5.5% of the sample lies in the top ten. Per the publication, the time point label means: about four weeks on oral tofacitinib. The treatment or condition label on this specimen signifies: oral pan-JAK inhibitor, 5-10 mg twice daily. The sample consisted of CD4+ T cells sorted from blood, taken at week 4, from a patient treated with tofacitinib. These receptors originate from a human donor with alopecia areata.

This rearrangement joins TRBV5-6 to TRBJ2-5; no clear D gene. The ends were cut back, 4 bases at V and 2 bases at J, with 3 bases in the middle. This CDR3 is 11 amino acids long. Germline V CDR1 and CDR2: SGHDT, YYEEEE. In DNA form, the CDR3 reads TGTGCCAGCAGCCGTCAAGAGACCCAGTACTTC. Translation: CASSRQETQYF. Full variable domain (outside the CDR3, taken from reference TRBV5-6 and TRBJ2-5): DAGVTQSPTHLIKTRGQQVTLRCSPKSGHDTVSWYQQALGQGPQFIFQYYEEEERQRGNFPDRFSGHQFPNYSSELNVNALLLGDSALYLCASSRQETQYFGPGTRLLVL.

This sequence joins TRBV30 and TRBJ2-1; TRBD2 aligns across 11 bases. CDR3 length: 13 amino acids. After removal of 3 bases from V and 7 bases from J, the junction contained 2 bases not matched to a gene. Germline CDR1 GTSNPN, CDR2 SVGIG (reference sequence). The CDR3 DNA reads TGTGCCTGGAGACTAGCGGGAGTTAATGAGCAGTTCTTC. Translation gives CAWRLAGVNEQFF.

The chain couples TRBV5-1 to TRBJ1-6; 7 nucleotides align to TRBD1. CDR1 is SGHRS and CDR2 is YFSETQ in the germline V gene. CDR3 length: 15 residues. V was clipped by 4 bases and J by 10 bases; unmatched bases: 11. The CDR3 sequence is CASSGSTGKSSPLHF. The CDR3 DNA reads as TGCGCCAGCAGCGGATCGACAGGGAAGAGCTCACCCCTCCACTTT.

CDR3 protein: CASSATGRIQFF. The CDR3 nucleotides read TGTGCCAGCAGTGCGACAGGGAGAATTCAGTTCTTC. The V and J genes are TRBV27 and TRBJ2-1; 7 nucleotides line up with TRBD1. The CDR3 has 12 residues. The V gene's germline CDR1 is MNHEY and CDR2 SMNVEV (reference sequence). Trimming took 5 bases from V and 13 from J; bases not matched to a gene: 8.

V is TRBV29-1 and J is TRBJ2-7; D is ambiguous. Germline CDR1 reads SQVTM; CDR2 reads ANQGSEA. Trimming took 4 bases from V and 3 from J, leaving 16 bases between them. The CDR3 is made up of 14 amino acids. CDR3 sequence reads: CSVVFGSGYYEQYF. For the CDR3, the DNA is TGCAGCGTTGTTTTTGGATCCGGATACTACGAGCAGTACTTC.

This sequence joins TRBV7-9 and TRBJ2-1; TRBD2 might be the D (6 bases). The germline gives CDR1 SEHNR, CDR2 FQNEAQ (reference sequence). The CDR3 spans 19 residues. V was clipped by 1 base and J by 0 bases, with 19 bases between them. The CDR3 sequence is CASSLVGGGTSGSYNEQFF. The CDR3, as DNA: TGTGCCAGCAGCTTAGTCGGGGGTGGAACCTCAGGCTCCTACAATGAGCAGTTCTTC.

The V and J genes are TRBV29-1 and TRBJ2-3; TRBD1 aligns across 10 bases. Germline trimming cut 7 bases from V and 3 bases from J; bases unmatched to any gene: 4. Looked up from germline, CDR1 is SQVTM and CDR2 is ANQGSEA. CDR3 length: 13 residues. The CDR3 sequence: CSGRDRGTDTQYF. CDR3 nucleotide sequence: TGCAGCGGCCGGGACAGGGGAACAGATACGCAGTATTTT.

This rearrangement joins TRBV29-1 to TRBJ1-1; D is undetermined. Germline V CDR1 and CDR2: SQVTM, ANQGSEA. This CDR3 comprises 14 residues. V dropped 8 bases and J dropped 4 bases, with 20 bases sitting between them. The CDR3 nucleotides are TGCAGCTCCAACATAGAGCTAGTGGGCACTGAAGCTTTCTTT. It encodes CSSNIELVGTEAFF. Looking up the rest from reference TRBV29-1 and TRBJ1-1 gives the full variable domain: SAVISQKPSRDICQRGTSLTIQCQVDSQVTMMFWYRQQPGQSLTLIATANQGSEATYESGFVIDKFPISRPNLTFSTLTVSNMSPEDSSIYLCSSNIELVGTEAFFGQGTRLTVV.

The rearrangement links TRBV5-1 to TRBJ2-6; D is unresolved. The CDR3 consists of 14 residues. V was clipped by 5 bases and J by 0 bases, with 6 bases between them. The germline V gene encodes CDR1 SGHRS and CDR2 YFSETQ. CDR3 amino acids: CASSWYSGANVLTF. The DNA of the CDR3 is TGCGCCAGCAGTTGGTACTCTGGGGCCAACGTCCTGACTTTC.

This clone showed up just a few times. The chain couples TRBV27 to TRBJ2-7; a weak D match, TRBD1 (6 bases). The CDR3 extends over 14 amino acids. The germline gives CDR1 MNHEY, CDR2 SMNVEV (reference sequence). With 4 bases removed from V and 0 bases from J, the gap between germline ends came to 10 bases. The CDR3 DNA follows: TGTGCCAGCAGTTCCGACAGGAACTCCTACGAGCAGTACTTC. It yields the protein CASSSDRNSYEQYF.

The rearrangement uses TRBV5-4 and TRBJ2-1; D might be TRBD1 or TRBD2, each matching 6 bases. Trimming took 0 bases from V and 4 from J, leaving 11 bases between them. Looked up from germline, CDR1 is SGHNT and CDR2 is YYREEE (reference sequence). The CDR3 loop spans 15 amino acids. CDR3 DNA sequence: TGTGCCAGCAGCTTGGACAGGGAGGCTTACAATGAGCAGTTCTTC. Its protein product is CASSLDREAYNEQFF.

This clone was observed a few times. The chain links TRBV29-1 to TRBJ2-7, with D possibly being TRBD1 or TRBD2 (5 bases each). V dropped 1 base and J dropped 5 bases, with 12 bases sitting between them. Germline V lookup: CDR1 SQVTM, CDR2 ANQGSEA. The CDR3 is made up of 13 amino acids. CDR3 nucleotides: TGCAGCGTTGAAGGCCAGGGAGAGCACGAGCAGTACTTC. Translation: CSVEGQGEHEQYF.

The chain recombines TRBV7-6 with TRBJ1-6; D is unclear. Between the trimmed V and J ends, which lost 0 bases and 7 bases, there was a span of 10 bases. The CDR3 is 15 residues long. The germline V gene encodes CDR1 SGHVS and CDR2 FNYEAQ. CDR3 region: CASSLARPSNSPLHF. The CDR3 nucleotides are TGTGCCAGCAGCTTAGCCCGACCGTCGAATTCACCCCTCCACTTT. The full variable domain, in which reference TRBV7-6 and TRBJ1-6 provide the parts outside the CDR3, is GAGVSQSPRYKVTKRGQDVALRCDPISGHVSLYWYRQALGQGPEFLTYFNYEAQQDKSGLPNDRFSAERPEGSISTLTIQRTEQRDSAMYRCASSLARPSNSPLHFGNGTRLTVT.

The CDR3 sequence is CASSPTLTDSSETQYF. For the CDR3, the DNA is TGTGCCAGCTCACCAACCCTTACGGATTCATCGGAGACCCAGTACTTC. The rearrangement joins TRBV18 to TRBJ2-5; no definite D call. In germline, CDR1 is KGHSH, CDR2 LQKENI. V was pared by 2 bases and J by 5 bases, with 18 bases between. The CDR3 is 16 residues long.

The chain joins TRBV19 to TRBJ2-7; D is uncertain. This CDR3 comprises 14 residues. The germline V and J ends were trimmed by 4 bases and 3 bases, with 13 bases remaining between them. The germline gives CDR1 LNHDA, CDR2 SQIVND (reference sequence). The CDR3 loop reads CASSKAGWVYEQYF. Written as DNA, the CDR3 is TGTGCCAGTAGTAAGGCCGGCTGGGTCTACGAGCAGTACTTC.

There are a few counts of this clone. This chain joins TRBV29-1 and TRBJ1-1, with 7 bases aligning to TRBD1. The CDR3 is made up of 14 amino acids. The V and J ends lost 7 bases and 8 bases, in that order; junction bases with no gene match: 16. CDR1 and CDR2 from the germline V gene are SQVTM and ANQGSEA. The CDR3 bases are TGCAGCGCAACACCCGCGTTTTGGGACAGCGAAGCTTTCTTT. This codes for CSATPAFWDSEAFF.

The chain couples TRBV29-1 to TRBJ2-1; 8 bases map to TRBD2. V lost 5 bases to trimming and J lost 1 base; unmatched junction nucleotides: 7. The length of the CDR3 is 15 residues. CDR1 and CDR2 (germline): SQVTM, ANQGSEA. The CDR3 DNA follows: TGCAGCGTTCTAATAGCGGGAAGGTCCTACAATGAGCAGTTCTTC. It is translated as CSVLIAGRSYNEQFF.

V gene TRBV29-1 combines with J gene TRBJ2-1; D is perhaps TRBD2 (5 bases). This CDR3 spans 11 amino acids. In germline, CDR1 is SQVTM, CDR2 ANQGSEA. Trimming shortened V by 5 bases and J by 10 bases, and 12 bases separated the two germline ends. Here the CDR3 reads CSVYYTGEQFF. CDR3 DNA sequence: TGCAGCGTTTATTATACGGGGGAGCAGTTCTTC.

Notes on this clone: This specimen includes other DNA sequences encoding the same CDR3. V usage is TRBV27 and J usage is TRBJ2-5, with unresolved D. The length of the CDR3 is 13 residues. The germline V gene has CDR1 MNHEY and CDR2 SMNVEV (reference sequence). V lost 0 bases and J lost 2, with 4 bases in between. The CDR3 reads CASSLSSQETQYF. In nucleotides, the CDR3 is TGTGCCAGCAGTTTATCATCGCAAGAGACCCAGTACTTC.

The chain links TRBV2 to TRBJ1-2; D perhaps matches TRBD1 (5 bases). From germline, CDR1 is SNHLY and CDR2 FYNNEI. Trimming removed 7 bases at V and 3 bases at J, with 15 bases between. CDR3 length equals 14 residues. CDR3 in amino acids: CASTVWVGDYGYTF. CDR3 sequence (DNA): TGTGCCAGCACCGTCTGGGTAGGGGACTATGGCTACACCTTC.

This chain links TRBV7-8 with TRBJ2-1; 7 nucleotides line up with TRBD1. Germline V lookup: CDR1 SGHVS, CDR2 FQNEAQ. V shed 7 bases and J 9 bases; nucleotides not matched to a gene: 6. The CDR3 totals 12 residues. CDR3: CASTIQGSEQFF. The DNA for the CDR3 is TGTGCCAGCACCATACAGGGGTCTGAGCAGTTCTTC.

The count of this clone is one. The chain carries TRBV4-3 and TRBJ2-5; 12 bases fit TRBD2. V shed 3 bases and J 5 bases; nucleotides not matched to a gene: 7. The V gene's germline CDR1 is LGHNA and CDR2 YSLEER. The length of the CDR3 is 16 residues. CDR3 region: CASSQGSGLAGETQYF. CDR3 nucleotide sequence: TGCGCCAGCAGCCAGGGGTCCGGACTAGCGGGGGAGACCCAGTACTTC.

The CDR3 DNA follows: TGCAGCGTCGAGACAGGATCCTACGAGCAGTACTTC. It is translated as CSVETGSYEQYF. The V gene is TRBV29-1, the J gene TRBJ2-7; TRBD1 is a possible D gene (6 bases). The germline V gene has CDR1 SQVTM and CDR2 ANQGSEA. This CDR3 region has 12 residues. With 6 bases removed from V and 1 base from J, the gap between germline ends came to 10 bases.

V and J are TRBV30 and TRBJ1-1; TRBD1 matches 8 bases. This CDR3 region has 14 residues. V trimming: 2 bases; J trimming: 0 bases; junction bases outside the gene matches: 2. CDR1 and CDR2 (germline): GTSNPN, SVGIG (reference sequence). The CDR3 region is CAWSPGQVNTEAFF. CDR3 in DNA: TGTGCCTGGAGTCCGGGACAGGTGAACACTGAAGCTTTCTTT.

This clone came up once. The rearrangement uses TRBV6-5 and TRBJ2-5; D may correspond to TRBD1 or TRBD2 (5 bases each). V was pared by 3 bases and J by 1 base, with 9 bases between. This CDR3 is built from 14 residues. Germline V CDR1 and CDR2: MNHEY, SVGAGI. The CDR3 loop reads CASSYGAGQETQYF. The CDR3 DNA is TGTGCCAGCAGTTATGGGGCGGGCCAAGAGACCCAGTACTTC.

This clone was seen a few times. The chain couples TRBV29-1 to TRBJ2-7; 8 bases fit TRBD1. The germline gives CDR1 SQVTM, CDR2 ANQGSEA. CDR3 length: 14 residues. J lost 0 bases, V lost 7 bases, and 8 bases had no gene match. DNA for the CDR3: TGCAGCGCCCACCTGACAGGGGCCTCCTACGAGCAGTACTTC. Protein: CSAHLTGASYEQYF.

J is TRBJ1-5 and V is TRBV19; D might be TRBD1 (5 bases). V lost 4 bases and J 3 bases, leaving 13 bases between the germline ends. This CDR3 spans 15 amino acids. Per the germline V gene, CDR1 is LNHDA and CDR2 is SQIVND (reference sequence). Here the CDR3 reads CASSRAQVNNQPQHF. CDR3 bases: TGTGCCAGTAGTAGAGCACAGGTGAACAATCAGCCCCAGCATTTT.